A single sample gave rise to the 16 T cell receptor beta chains below, sequenced in a study of control samples from healthy donors and cancer patients. Measured with immunoSEQ multiplex PCR; TCRdb has only the in-frame clones, and not every one. The sample holds some 150,000 clones, around 96% seen once. The sequenced sample consisted of blood. These receptors all stem from a man aged 35-49 years in good health.

Here the CDR3 DNA reads TGTGCCTTTGCTAGCGGTCCTTCCTACAATGAGCAGTTCTTC. The encoded protein is CAFASGPSYNEQFF. The genes are TRBV10-3 and TRBJ2-1, with TRBD2 matching over 7 bases. The CDR3 extends over 14 amino acids. The V gene end was trimmed by 11 bases and the J gene end by 1 base; junction bases not matched to a gene: 8. Germline V gene sequence: CDR1 ENHRY, CDR2 SYGVKD.

This sequence joins TRBV5-1 and TRBJ2-7, with D unresolved. In germline, CDR1 is SGHRS, CDR2 YFSETQ. The CDR3 sequence is 13 residues long. V lost 5 bases and J 5 bases, leaving 14 bases between the germline ends. Here the CDR3 reads CASRAVEGHEQYF. The CDR3 DNA reads as TGCGCCAGCAGGGCCGTCGAAGGCCACGAGCAGTACTTC.

This clone appeared a single time. The chain carries TRBV24-1 and TRBJ1-2; 9 bases map to TRBD1. Germline lookup yields CDR1 KGHDR and CDR2 SFDVKD. CDR3 length: 15 residues. The junction had 10 bases not matched to a gene; V was cut back by 5 bases and J by 7 bases. CDR3 nucleotide sequence: TGTGCCACCAGTGGAGGACAGGGGTCTGGTAGTGGCTACACCTTC. Translated, it gives CATSGGQGSGSGYTF.

The chain couples TRBV27 to TRBJ1-1, with D tentatively TRBD1 (5 bases). This CDR3 region has 15 residues. Trimming took 6 bases from V and 10 from J, leaving 24 bases between them. Germline loops: CDR1 MNHEY, CDR2 SMNVEV (reference sequence). DNA of the CDR3: TGTGCCAGCAGGCCTAAGGGGCGAGCCCAATCGTTAGCTTTCTTT. Amino acid sequence: CASRPKGRAQSLAFF.

CDR3 amino acids: CASSLDQTGNQPQHF. In nucleotides, the CDR3 is TGTGCCAGCAGTCTAGATCAAACAGGGAATCAGCCCCAGCATTTT. This rearrangement joins TRBV6-5 to TRBJ1-5, with TRBD1 as a possible D gene (6 bases). The germline CDR1 and CDR2 sequences are MNHEY and SVGAGI. There are 15 residues in the CDR3. Trimming stripped 5 bases from V and 4 bases from J, with 15 bases between.

V gene TRBV6-2 or TRBV6-3 combines with J gene TRBJ1-6; D not resolved. CDR1 is MNHEY and CDR2 is SVGEGT in the germline V gene. The CDR3 extends over 12 amino acids. With 0 bases removed from V and 10 bases from J, the gap between germline ends came to 4 bases. The DNA for the CDR3 is TGTGCCAGCAGTTACTCAGCATCACCCCTCCACTTT. It codes for CASSYSASPLHF.

V gene TRBV5-1 combines with J gene TRBJ1-2, with D possibly matching TRBD1 (5 bases). The germline gives CDR1 SGHRS, CDR2 YFSETQ. Trimming left V 3 bases short and J 4 bases short, with 10 bases between. The CDR3 totals 13 residues. This CDR3 reads CASSSTVSYGYTF. CDR3 sequence (DNA): TGCGCCAGCAGCTCGACAGTTTCCTATGGCTACACCTTC.

This chain links TRBV5-1 with TRBJ2-3; 8 positions match TRBD1. This CDR3 contains 15 residues. Germline CDR1 SGHRS, CDR2 YFSETQ. The V segment lost 1 base and the J segment 6 bases; nucleotides outside the gene matches: 7. CDR3 loop: CASSLPTGDGDTQYF. The CDR3 DNA reads as TGCGCCAGCAGCTTGCCGACAGGGGATGGGGATACGCAGTATTTT.

The chain couples TRBV30 to TRBJ1-2, with D possibly TRBD1 on 5 matching bases. Per germline, CDR1 GTSNPN and CDR2 SVGIG (reference sequence). The V and J ends lost 3 bases and 5 bases respectively, with 7 bases between them. The CDR3 runs to 11 residues. The CDR3 DNA is TGTGCCTGGAGGGGGGGTTATGGCTACACCTTC. Translated: CAWRGGYGYTF.

The gene calls are TRBV4-1 and TRBJ2-7; D gene unclear. The CDR3 spans 13 residues. Trimming removed 0 bases at V and 4 bases at J, with 7 bases between. Germline V gene lookup returns CDR1 MGHRA and CDR2 YSYEKL. CDR3 in DNA: TGCGCCAGCAGCCAAGATGTCCTTTACGAGCAGTACTTC. It yields the protein CASSQDVLYEQYF.

This clone occurred a few times. V is TRBV19 and J is TRBJ1-6; D might be TRBD1 (5 bases). CDR1 and CDR2 (germline): LNHDA, SQIVND (reference sequence). The CDR3 runs 15 residues. Trimming stripped 3 bases from V and 10 bases from J, with 16 bases between. The CDR3 coding sequence is TGTGCCAGTAGTATTGGTCCCGGGGGTGGATCACCCCTCCACTTT. It codes for CASSIGPGGGSPLHF.

This clone was counted once. V usage is TRBV19 and J usage is TRBJ2-3, with 9 bases that match TRBD2. This CDR3 contains 14 residues. The trim removed 6 bases at V and 1 base at J, leaving 2 bases unmatched. In germline, CDR1 is LNHDA, CDR2 SQIVND (reference sequence). DNA for the CDR3: TGTGCCAGTAGGAAGCGGGGGGGCACAGATACGCAGTATTTT. This sequence encodes CASRKRGGTDTQYF.

CDR3 loop: CASSGAAGELFF. The CDR3 nucleotides are TGCGCCAGCAGTGGGGCGGCCGGGGAGCTGTTTTTT. The chain couples TRBV10-1 to TRBJ2-2; D is uncertain. This CDR3 is 12 amino acids long. Between the trimmed V and J ends, which lost 4 bases and 6 bases, there was a span of 6 bases. Germline V gives CDR1 WNHNN, CDR2 SYGVQD (reference sequence).

This clone occurred once. The gene calls are TRBV7-2 and TRBJ2-6; no definite D call. V lost 5 bases and J 1 base, leaving 3 bases between the germline ends. CDR1 is SGHTA and CDR2 is FQGNSA in the germline V gene. The CDR3 consists of 13 residues. CDR3 region: CASSGSGANVLTF. The CDR3, as DNA: TGTGCCAGCAGCGGATCTGGGGCCAACGTCCTGACTTTC.

This clone appeared a few times. This chain joins TRBV28 and TRBJ2-2, with 7 bases lining up with TRBD2. Germline trimming cut 4 bases from V and 7 bases from J; bases unmatched to any gene: 6. The CDR3 extends over 14 amino acids. Looked up from germline, CDR1 is MDHEN and CDR2 is SYDVKM. The CDR3 bases are TGTGCCAGCAGTTCCGGGAGGAGTATCGGGGAGCTGTTTTTT. This translates into CASSSGRSIGELFF.

DNA for the CDR3: TGTGCCACCAGTCCGACAGGGGCCGGGGAGCTGTTTTTT. Translated, it gives CATSPTGAGELFF. V is TRBV24-1 and J is TRBJ2-2, with 8 bases aligning to TRBD1. Per germline, CDR1 KGHDR and CDR2 SFDVKD. J gave up 6 bases and V 6 bases, and 2 bases lay outside the gene matches. The CDR3 length is 13 residues.